This record concerns one T cell receptor beta chain sequence. Its cognate antigen is unknown. The record originates from a study of cytomegalovirus exposure and HLA in healthy donors. Notes on the study in general: Among TCR sequences, most were rare, though some public TCRs appeared in many donors.

In germline, CDR1 is SGHDT, CDR2 YYEEEE. The V segment lost 2 bases and the J segment 4 bases; nucleotides outside the gene matches: 4. This CDR3 spans 14 amino acids. PCR employed 60 Vbeta and 13 Jbeta primers. Original data processing: Among the unique TCR beta chains that a later analysis counted, about 86 million in all, 9.5 million to 11 million were shared. Assay: immunoSEQ multiplex PCR; the TCRdb copy retains only in-frame clones and omits some. V and J calls and clone size follow that table, whereas D and trimming were derived from the DNA. The data show approximately 120,000 clones, more than 70% seen once. Everyone who donated was a healthy bone marrow donor.

The sequenced sample consisted of PBMCs. The source is a woman in her thirties in good health and CMV-seropositive. The chain is built from TRBV5-6 and TRBJ2-5; the match to TRBD2 covers 8 bases. The CDR3 DNA follows: TGTGCCAGCAGCTTCGGACTAGCTGGAGAGACCCAGTACTTC. Translation: CASSFGLAGETQYF.